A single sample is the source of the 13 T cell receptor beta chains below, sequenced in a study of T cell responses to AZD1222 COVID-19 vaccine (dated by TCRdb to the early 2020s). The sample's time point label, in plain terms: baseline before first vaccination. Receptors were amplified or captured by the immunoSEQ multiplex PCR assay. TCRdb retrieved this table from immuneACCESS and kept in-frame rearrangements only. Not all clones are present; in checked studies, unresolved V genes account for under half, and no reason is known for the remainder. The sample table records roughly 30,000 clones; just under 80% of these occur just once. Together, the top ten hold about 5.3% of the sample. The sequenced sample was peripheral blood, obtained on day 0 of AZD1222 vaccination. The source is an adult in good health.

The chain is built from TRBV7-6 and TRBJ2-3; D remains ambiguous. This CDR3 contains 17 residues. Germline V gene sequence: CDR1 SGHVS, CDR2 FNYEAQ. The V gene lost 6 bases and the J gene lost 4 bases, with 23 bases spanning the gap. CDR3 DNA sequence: TGTGCCAGCAGTGCGGTGAAGGGCCCATCCCGTGCAGATACGCAGTATTTT. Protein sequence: CASSAVKGPSRADTQYF.

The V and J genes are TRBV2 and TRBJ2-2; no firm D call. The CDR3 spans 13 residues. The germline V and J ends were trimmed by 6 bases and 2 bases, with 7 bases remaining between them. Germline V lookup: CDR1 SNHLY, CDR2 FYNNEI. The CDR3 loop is CASRAVNTGELFF. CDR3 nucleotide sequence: TGTGCCAGCAGGGCCGTCAACACCGGGGAGCTGTTTTTT.

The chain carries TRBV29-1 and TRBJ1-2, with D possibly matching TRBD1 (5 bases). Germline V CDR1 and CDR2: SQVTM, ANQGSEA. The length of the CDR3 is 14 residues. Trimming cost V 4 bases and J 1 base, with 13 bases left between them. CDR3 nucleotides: TGCAGCGTTGTTGCAGGGCGATTTAACTATGGCTACACCTTC. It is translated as CSVVAGRFNYGYTF.

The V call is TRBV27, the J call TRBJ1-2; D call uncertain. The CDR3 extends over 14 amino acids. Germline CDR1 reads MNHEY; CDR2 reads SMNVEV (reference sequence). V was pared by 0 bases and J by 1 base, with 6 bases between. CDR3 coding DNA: TGTGCCAGCAGTTTATCGTACAGTAACTATGGCTACACCTTC. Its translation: CASSLSYSNYGYTF.

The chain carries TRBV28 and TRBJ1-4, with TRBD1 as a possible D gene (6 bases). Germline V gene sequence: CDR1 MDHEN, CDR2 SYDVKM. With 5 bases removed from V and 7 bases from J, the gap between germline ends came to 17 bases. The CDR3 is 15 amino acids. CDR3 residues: CASSPTGFRAEKLFF. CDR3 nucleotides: TGTGCCAGCAGTCCCACAGGGTTCAGGGCTGAAAAACTGTTTTTT.

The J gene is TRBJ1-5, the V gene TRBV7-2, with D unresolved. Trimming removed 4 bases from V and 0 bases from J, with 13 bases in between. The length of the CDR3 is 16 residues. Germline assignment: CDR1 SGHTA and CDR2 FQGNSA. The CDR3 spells CASSWRSSGSNQPQHF. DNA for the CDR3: TGTGCCAGCAGCTGGAGAAGTTCGGGTAGCAATCAGCCCCAGCATTTT.

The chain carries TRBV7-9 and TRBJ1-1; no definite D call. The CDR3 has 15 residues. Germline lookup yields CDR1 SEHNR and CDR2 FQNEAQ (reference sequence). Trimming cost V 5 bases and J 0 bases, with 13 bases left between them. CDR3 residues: CASSPRGGLNTEAFF. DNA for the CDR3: TGTGCCAGCAGCCCCCGCGGAGGGTTGAACACTGAAGCTTTCTTT.

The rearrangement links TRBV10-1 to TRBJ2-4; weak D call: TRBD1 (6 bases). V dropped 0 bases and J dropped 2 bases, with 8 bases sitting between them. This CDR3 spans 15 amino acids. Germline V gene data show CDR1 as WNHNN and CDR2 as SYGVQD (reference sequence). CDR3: CASSESGTTKNIQYF. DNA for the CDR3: TGCGCCAGCAGTGAGTCGGGGACAACCAAAAACATTCAGTACTTC.

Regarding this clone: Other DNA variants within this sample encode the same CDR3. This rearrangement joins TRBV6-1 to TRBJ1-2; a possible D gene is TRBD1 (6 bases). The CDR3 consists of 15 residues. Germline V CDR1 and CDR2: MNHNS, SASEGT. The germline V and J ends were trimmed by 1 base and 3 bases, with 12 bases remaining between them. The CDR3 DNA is TGTGCCAGCAGTGAAGGGGGACACGGATACTATGGCTACACCTTC. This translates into CASSEGGHGYYGYTF.

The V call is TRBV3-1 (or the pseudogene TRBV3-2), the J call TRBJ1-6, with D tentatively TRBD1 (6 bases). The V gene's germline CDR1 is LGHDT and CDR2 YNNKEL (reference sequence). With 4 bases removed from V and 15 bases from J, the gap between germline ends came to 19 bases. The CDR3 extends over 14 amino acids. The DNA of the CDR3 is TGTGCCAGCAGCCTTCTGGACAGCCCTAATCTCCTCCACTTT. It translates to CASSLLDSPNLLHF.

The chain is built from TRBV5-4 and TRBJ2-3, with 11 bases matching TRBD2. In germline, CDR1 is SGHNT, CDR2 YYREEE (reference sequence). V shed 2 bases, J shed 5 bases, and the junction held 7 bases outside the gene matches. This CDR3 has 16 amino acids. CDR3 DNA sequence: TGTGCCAGCAGCTTTAATAGCGGGGGGGCAAGAGATACGCAGTATTTT. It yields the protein CASSFNSGGARDTQYF.

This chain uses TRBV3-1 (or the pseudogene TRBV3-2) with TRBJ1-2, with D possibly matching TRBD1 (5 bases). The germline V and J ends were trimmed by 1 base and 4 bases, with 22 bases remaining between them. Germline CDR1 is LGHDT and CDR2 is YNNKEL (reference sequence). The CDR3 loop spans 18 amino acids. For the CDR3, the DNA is TGTGCCAGCAGCCAAGTCTCGGGACCCCATCAGGGAGGCTATGGCTACACCTTC. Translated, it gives CASSQVSGPHQGGYGYTF.

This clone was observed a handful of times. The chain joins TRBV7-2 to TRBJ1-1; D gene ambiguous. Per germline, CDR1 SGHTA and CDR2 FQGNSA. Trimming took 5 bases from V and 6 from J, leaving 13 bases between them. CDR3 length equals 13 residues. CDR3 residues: CASSPQDGAEAFF. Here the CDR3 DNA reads TGTGCCAGCAGCCCTCAGGACGGCGCTGAAGCTTTCTTT.